The rows below give T cell receptor beta chains drawn from one sample of a study of CD8 T cells in Susac syndrome. TCRdb analysed the immunoSEQ multiplex PCR reads with MiXCR anew, one entry per CDR3 protein. The sample holds fewer than 200,000 distinct CDR3 sequences, roughly 96% seen once. Sequenced: CD8+ T cells from PBMCs. These receptors were obtained from a human donor with multiple sclerosis. Each CDR3 is given with its conserved first and last residue. The D gene is left open where the match is weak. Size is stated for part of the rows, as once, few or many counts, or as a class when the clone is expanded.

d_gene,v_gene,abundance,j_gene,CDR3nt,CDR3aa
TRBD2,TRBV27,-,TRBJ2-7,TGTGCCAGCAGTTTACGGGCTAGCGGGATCCACGAGCAGTACTTC,CASSLRASGIHEQYF
-,TRBV27,-,TRBJ1-1,TGTGCCAGCAGTTTTTCAGGACAGCGTGAAGCTTTCTTT,CASSFSGQREAFF
-,TRBV20-1,-,TRBJ2-5,TGCAGTGCTAGTTTCCAGGGGTACCAAGAGACCCAGTACTTC,CSASFQGYQETQYF
-,TRBV20-1,-,TRBJ2-7,TGCAGTGCTAGAAGTTGGACCTCGGTCCACGAGCAGTACTTC,CSARSWTSVHEQYF
-,TRBV10-3,-,TRBJ1-2,TGTGCCATCAGTGAGACAAGGACTGGAACTAATAGCTACACCTTC,CAISETRTGTNSYTF
-,TRBV7-9,-,TRBJ1-2,TGTGCCAGCAGCCCCCCACGGGACTATGGCTACACCTTC,CASSPPRDYGYTF
TRBD2,TRBV5-6,-,TRBJ2-1,TGTGCCAGCAGCAATGAACTAGCGGGAGGCTCCTACAATGAGCAGTTCTTC,CASSNELAGGSYNEQFF
-,TRBV11-2,-,TRBJ2-6,TGTGCCAGCAGCTTGGGGGCAGGAGGGGCCAACGTCCTGACTTTC,CASSLGAGGANVLTF
-,TRBV7-9,-,TRBJ2-6,TGTGCCAGCATCCAAAGCCCTGGGGCCAACGTCCTGACTTTC,CASIQSPGANVLTF
TRBD2,TRBV28,once,TRBJ2-5,TGTGCCAGCAGTTTACAACTGGGACTAGCGGAGCCCCAAGAGACCCAGTACTTC,CASSLQLGLAEPQETQYF
-,TRBV4-1,-,TRBJ2-7,TGCGCCAGCAGCCAAGTGACGTTAGCCTACGAGCAGTACTTC,CASSQVTLAYEQYF
TRBD1,TRBV12-3/TRBV12-4,-,TRBJ2-7,TGTGCCAGCAGTCCGAGACAGGGGGGCGTCTACGAGCAGTACTTC,CASSPRQGGVYEQYF
TRBD1,TRBV12-5,-,TRBJ1-2,TGTGCTAGTGGTTTCCCGACAGGGTTAGCTAACTATGGCTACACCTTC,CASGFPTGLANYGYTF
TRBD2,TRBV11-2,-,TRBJ2-7,TGTGCCAGCAGCTTGGGAGCGGGGGCATACGAGCAGTACTTC,CASSLGAGAYEQYF
-,TRBV11-2,-,TRBJ2-2,TGTGCCAGCAACGAGGTGAACACCGGGGAGCTGTTTTTT,CASNEVNTGELFF
TRBD2,TRBV6-5,-,TRBJ2-1,TGTGCCAGCAGTTACTCGTATAGCGGGAGTATCCATGAGCAGTTCTTC,CASSYSYSGSIHEQFF
-,TRBV29-1,-,TRBJ1-3,TGCAGCGTTGTGGGGGATGGTGGAAACACCATATATTTT,CSVVGDGGNTIYF
TRBD2,TRBV19,-,TRBJ2-7,TGTGCCAGTAGTAATGGCCAGCGGGGCCTCGAGCAGTACTTC,CASSNGQRGLEQYF
-,TRBV6-5,once,TRBJ1-5,TGTGCCAGCAGCTCCCAAGGGGTGAATCAGCCCCAGCATTTT,CASSSQGVNQPQHF
-,TRBV5-6,-,TRBJ2-6,TGTGCCAGCAGCCGGGGCGGGTTTGGGGCCAACGTCCTGACTTTC,CASSRGGFGANVLTF
TRBD2,TRBV20-1,-,TRBJ2-1,TGCAGTGCTAGAGATATAGGGCTAGCGGGGATCAATGAGCAGTTCTTC,CSARDIGLAGINEQFF
-,TRBV5-1,-,TRBJ2-5,TGCGCCAGCAGCTTGCGGTCGGTTCGGTTTCTAGAGACCCAGTACTTC,CASSLRSVRFLETQYF
TRBD2,TRBV29-1,-,TRBJ2-2,TGCAGCGGGCGCGAGGCTAGCGGGACAACGGGGCTCGGGGAGCTGTTTTTT,CSGREASGTTGLGELFF
-,TRBV27,-,TRBJ1-2,TGTGCCAGCAGTTTAGGGGGCAGCTACTACACCTTC,CASSLGGSYYTF
-,TRBV5-1,-,TRBJ2-7,TGCGCCAGCAGCTGGACGGCTGGGGAGCAGTACTTC,CASSWTAGEQYF
TRBD2,TRBV20-1,once,TRBJ2-2,TGCAGTGCTAGAGGGTGGGGAGGGGAAGGCACCGGGGAGCTGTTTTTT,CSARGWGGEGTGELFF
-,TRBV29-1,-,TRBJ2-7,TGCAGCGTTGAGTTAGGGATAATGAGCGAGCAGTACTTC,CSVELGIMSEQYF
-,TRBV29-1,-,TRBJ2-7,TGCAGCTCCAAACAAGGGGGCGAGCAGTACTTC,CSSKQGGEQYF
TRBD1,TRBV10-3,-,TRBJ2-7,TGTGCCATCAGCCCGGGACAGGCCACCTACGAGCAGTACTTC,CAISPGQATYEQYF
TRBD1,TRBV28,-,TRBJ2-7,TGTGCCAGCCTAGGCAGGACAGGGCCCTACGAGCAGTACTTC,CASLGRTGPYEQYF
TRBD1,TRBV5-6,-,TRBJ2-1,TGTGCCAGCAGCTCGGACAGGGTTTCCTACAATGAGCAGTTCTTC,CASSSDRVSYNEQFF
TRBD1,TRBV29-1,once,TRBJ2-7,TGCAGCGTCGCAGGGGGACACTTCTACGAGCAGTACTTC,CSVAGGHFYEQYF
-,TRBV27,few,TRBJ2-3,TGTGCCAGCAGCTTATCCCTCACAGATACGCAGTATTTT,CASSLSLTDTQYF
TRBD1,TRBV6-1,-,TRBJ1-1,TGTGCCAGCAGTCAGGGACAGTCGAACACTGAAGCTTTCTTT,CASSQGQSNTEAFF
-,TRBV20-1,-,TRBJ1-1,TGCAGTGCCAGACCTTTAGAGGACACTGAAGCTTTCTTT,CSARPLEDTEAFF
-,TRBV12-3/TRBV12-4,-,TRBJ2-5,TGTGCCAGCAGTCCACCGGTCGGTTACGAGACCCAGTACTTC,CASSPPVGYETQYF
-,TRBV2,-,TRBJ2-1,TGTGCCAGCAGTGTGCCAGGGCAACTTGGCAATGAGCAGTTCTTC,CASSVPGQLGNEQFF
-,TRBV28,-,TRBJ2-1,TGTGCCAGCAGTCCGCCCCTCGATGAGCAGTTCTTC,CASSPPLDEQFF
-,TRBV20-1,-,TRBJ2-2,TGCAGTGCTACCCAGCTCGAGTCAGGGGAGCTGTTTTTT,CSATQLESGELFF
-,TRBV9,-,TRBJ1-2,TGTGCCAGCAGCGATGCCGGGAATTCCGATTATGGCTACACCTTC,CASSDAGNSDYGYTF
-,TRBV12-5,-,TRBJ2-7,TGTGCTAGTGGTCTGGCGGGACACTTCGCCTACGAGCAGTACTTC,CASGLAGHFAYEQYF
-,TRBV20-1,-,TRBJ2-5,TGCAGTGCTCGCAGGCCCACAGGGTTTTGGTTAGAGACCCAGTACTTC,CSARRPTGFWLETQYF
-,TRBV15,-,TRBJ2-1,TGTGCCACCAGCGCTAGCTCGGTCAATGAGCAGTTCTTC,CATSASSVNEQFF
-,TRBV12-3/TRBV12-4,-,TRBJ1-2,TGTGCCAGCAGTGATGTATATGGCTACACCTTC,CASSDVYGYTF
TRBD2,TRBV5-4,-,TRBJ2-5,TGTGCCAGCGGGGACGGGAGGTATTTAGAGACCCAGTACTTC,CASGDGRYLETQYF
-,TRBV27,-,TRBJ2-6,TGTGCCAGCAGTTTCTCCCGCTCTGGGGCCAACGTCCTGACTTTC,CASSFSRSGANVLTF
TRBD1,TRBV4-1,once,TRBJ2-7,TGCGCCAGCAGCCCCACGGGGACAGGGAAATACGAGCAGTACTTC,CASSPTGTGKYEQYF
TRBD2,TRBV3-1,-,TRBJ2-2,TGTGCCAGCAGCCAAGGGCAGCGGGGAACCGGGGAGCTGTTTTTT,CASSQGQRGTGELFF
-,TRBV27,-,TRBJ2-7,TGTGCCAGCAGTAATAGCGGCCTGAGACACGAGCAGTACTTC,CASSNSGLRHEQYF
-,TRBV2,-,TRBJ1-5,TGTGCCAGCAGTGAACAGAACAATCAGCCCCAGCATTTT,CASSEQNNQPQHF
-,TRBV7-9,once,TRBJ1-1,TGTGCCAGCACCCAAGGGCTCTCGGCACCTTTCTTT,CASTQGLSAPFF
-,TRBV12-3/TRBV12-4,-,TRBJ2-5,TGTGCCAGCAGTCCCCCCCGGCGAGTAGAGACCCAGTACTTC,CASSPPRRVETQYF
TRBD2,TRBV29-1,-,TRBJ2-1,TGCAGCGTTGGGACTAGCGTCTATGAGCAGTTCTTC,CSVGTSVYEQFF
TRBD1,TRBV20-1,-,TRBJ2-7,TGCAGTGCTAGAACAGGGGACAGTTCCTACGAGCAGTACTTC,CSARTGDSSYEQYF